Listed below are T cell receptor beta chains from one sample, sequenced in a study of shared clonotypes between healthy human individuals. Sequencing was performed with immunoSEQ multiplex PCR; in TCRdb, only in-frame clones are kept and a portion is missing. The sample records millions of clones, more than 85% being singletons. Sequenced input: naive CD8+ T cells from PBMCs. These receptors were collected from a man aged 18-30 years in good health. Some clones in this sample may be carry-over from other donors' samples. The CDR3 runs from the conserved cysteine through the conserved F or W. The D gene is left open where the match is weak. Clone size is not always given. Where it is, it says once, few, many or a class for expanded clones.

d_call	v_call	j_call	clone_size	cdr3_aa	cdr3_nt
TRBD2	TRBV7-8	TRBJ2-1	NA	CASSLPMTSESSYNEQFF	TGTGCCAGCAGCTTACCGATGACTAGCGAGAGCTCCTACAATGAGCAGTTCTTC
NA	TRBV27	TRBJ2-7	NA	CASRTAEAPTSYEQYF	TGTGCCAGCAGGACCGCGGAGGCCCCAACCTCCTACGAGCAGTACTTC
NA	TRBV5-1	TRBJ1-1	NA	CASSFGGENTEAFF	TGCGCCAGCAGCTTCGGGGGCGAGAACACTGAAGCTTTCTTT
NA	TRBV27	TRBJ2-7	NA	CASSFGGGGWNYEQYF	TGTGCCAGCAGTTTTGGGGGAGGCGGGTGGAACTACGAGCAGTACTTC
NA	TRBV5-1	TRBJ2-1	NA	CASSSDLQSSYNEQFF	TGCGCCAGCAGCTCGGATCTTCAGAGCTCCTACAATGAGCAGTTCTTC
TRBD2	TRBV9	TRBJ2-1	NA	CASSVPSREGTNNEQFF	TGTGCCAGCAGCGTACCCTCCAGGGAGGGGACCAACAATGAGCAGTTCTTC
TRBD1	TRBV29-1	TRBJ2-1	once	CSVQGQGALLYNEQFF	TGCAGCGTCCAGGGACAGGGGGCTTTGCTCTACAATGAGCAGTTCTTC
NA	TRBV27	TRBJ1-2	NA	CATQRDDYGYTF	TGTGCCACCCAGCGGGACGACTATGGCTACACCTTC
NA	TRBV14	TRBJ1-3	NA	CASRPRGGPGNTIYF	TGTGCCAGCAGGCCAAGGGGAGGGCCTGGAAACACCATATATTTT
NA	TRBV10-3	TRBJ2-2	NA	CAISEQTRDTGELFF	TGTGCCATCAGTGAGCAGACTAGGGACACCGGGGAGCTGTTTTTT
TRBD2	TRBV4-3	TRBJ2-7	NA	CASSQVMGGRADYEQYF	TGCGCCAGCAGCCAAGTGATGGGCGGGAGGGCCGATTACGAGCAGTACTTC
TRBD2	TRBV28	TRBJ2-1	NA	CASSPNRLAGNINEQFF	TGTGCCAGCAGCCCTAATAGACTAGCGGGAAATATCAATGAGCAGTTCTTC
NA	TRBV7-2	TRBJ2-7	NA	CASSLKLPTEQYF	TGTGCCAGCAGCTTAAAGCTGCCAACCGAGCAGTACTTC
TRBD2	TRBV5-4	TRBJ2-7	NA	CASSLGLAGALGEQYF	TGTGCCAGCAGCCTAGGACTAGCGGGAGCCCTAGGGGAGCAGTACTTC
TRBD2	TRBV13	TRBJ2-3	NA	CASSLKSLAGTQYF	TGTGCCAGCAGCTTAAAAAGTCTAGCGGGTACGCAGTATTTT
TRBD1	TRBV4-2	TRBJ2-3	NA	CASSLRDRQPDTQYF	TGTGCCAGCAGCCTCCGGGACAGACAGCCAGATACGCAGTATTTT
NA	TRBV28	TRBJ1-1	NA	CASTHFRQLLNTEAFF	TGTGCCAGCACGCATTTTCGGCAACTACTGAACACTGAAGCTTTCTTT
TRBD1	TRBV5-1	TRBJ2-1	NA	CASSLGAGGYYNEQFF	TGCGCCAGCAGCTTGGGTGCAGGGGGCTACTACAATGAGCAGTTCTTC
NA	TRBV27	TRBJ2-1	NA	CASSLISGNEQFF	TGTGCCAGCAGCCTCATCAGCGGAAATGAGCAGTTCTTC
NA	TRBV6-1	TRBJ2-1	NA	CASGGQGSYNEQFF	TGTGCCAGCGGGGGGCAGGGTTCCTACAATGAGCAGTTCTTC
NA	TRBV28	TRBJ2-7	NA	CASSFRGTHEQYF	TGTGCCAGCAGTTTCCGGGGCACCCACGAGCAGTACTTC
NA	TRBV7-9	TRBJ1-2	NA	CASRLPGYGYTF	TGTGCCAGCAGACTTCCGGGGTATGGCTACACCTTC
NA	TRBV19	TRBJ1-1	NA	CASRDIPLNTEAFF	TGTGCCAGCCGAGACATCCCCTTGAACACTGAAGCTTTCTTT
TRBD2	TRBV5-1	TRBJ2-7	NA	CASSLSVTLAGAGEQYF	TGCGCCAGCAGCTTAAGTGTAACGCTAGCGGGAGCTGGCGAGCAGTACTTC
NA	TRBV28	TRBJ1-1	NA	CASSRNTWPEAFF	TGTGCCAGCAGCCGAAACACCTGGCCTGAAGCTTTCTTT
NA	TRBV13	TRBJ2-7	NA	CASSKHRTAGYEQYF	TGTGCCAGCAGCAAGCATCGGACGGCCGGGTACGAGCAGTACTTC
NA	TRBV7-6	TRBJ2-5	NA	CASSLRTPGPPGETQYF	TGTGCCAGCAGCTTACGAACCCCGGGGCCCCCCGGGGAGACCCAGTACTTC
TRBD1	TRBV27	TRBJ2-7	once	CASSLTGTGGEQYF	TGTGCCAGCAGTTTAACCGGGACAGGCGGCGAGCAGTACTTC
NA	TRBV5-6	TRBJ1-3	NA	CASSRGRSSGNTIYF	TGTGCCAGCAGCCGAGGCCGGAGCTCTGGAAACACCATATATTTT
NA	TRBV14	TRBJ2-7	NA	CASSQGGGAGEQYF	TGTGCCAGCAGCCAAGGAGGGGGCGCGGGGGAGCAGTACTTC
TRBD2	TRBV6-5	TRBJ2-7	NA	CASSSGLAGAGEQYF	TGTGCCAGCAGCTCAGGACTAGCGGGAGCTGGCGAGCAGTACTTC
NA	TRBV7-2	TRBJ2-3	NA	CASSLVKALTDTQYF	TGTGCCAGCAGCTTAGTAAAGGCACTCACAGATACGCAGTATTTT
NA	TRBV19	TRBJ1-5	NA	CASSVRDINQPQHF	TGTGCCAGTAGTGTTCGGGACATAAATCAGCCCCAGCATTTT
TRBD2	TRBV5-8	TRBJ2-7	NA	CASSFSGRRYEQYF	TGTGCCAGCAGCTTTAGCGGGAGACGGTACGAGCAGTACTTC
NA	TRBV14	TRBJ1-3	NA	CASSPRLQGNTIYF	TGTGCCAGCAGCCCCCGTTTGCAAGGAAACACCATATATTTT
NA	TRBV11-2	TRBJ1-2	NA	CASSPAGRAGYGYTF	TGTGCCAGCAGCCCAGCTGGGAGGGCGGGCTATGGCTACACCTTC
NA	TRBV25-1	TRBJ2-1	NA	CASRGREQFF	TGTGCCAGCAGGGGTAGGGAGCAGTTCTTC
TRBD1	TRBV4-2	TRBJ2-1	NA	CASSLDRGEQFF	TGTGCCAGCAGCTTGGACAGGGGAGAGCAGTTCTTC
TRBD1	TRBV29-1	TRBJ1-1	NA	CSVTGGGYTEAFF	TGCAGCGTGACAGGGGGCGGATACACTGAAGCTTTCTTT
NA	TRBV6-1	TRBJ1-5	NA	CASSAPRDSNQPQHF	TGTGCCAGCAGTGCGCCCAGGGATAGCAATCAGCCCCAGCATTTT
TRBD2	TRBV28	TRBJ2-1	NA	CASTKGLAVYNEQFF	TGTGCCAGCACTAAGGGACTAGCGGTTTACAATGAGCAGTTCTTC
TRBD1	TRBV28	TRBJ1-1	NA	CASSRTGRAEAFF	TGTGCCAGCAGTAGGACAGGGAGGGCTGAAGCTTTCTTT
TRBD1	TRBV7-8	TRBJ2-6	NA	CASSPGQVLSGANVLTF	TGTGCCAGCAGCCCCGGACAGGTACTCTCTGGGGCCAACGTCCTGACTTTC
NA	TRBV25-1	TRBJ1-1	few	CASSEYGEAFF	TGTGCCAGCAGTGAATATGGTGAAGCTTTCTTT
NA	TRBV27	TRBJ1-2	NA	CASSERHDVYGYTF	TGTGCCAGCAGTGAGAGACACGACGTCTATGGCTACACCTTC
NA	TRBV7-8	TRBJ1-5	NA	CASSFQGTRQPQHF	TGTGCCAGCAGCTTCCAGGGAACGAGGCAGCCCCAGCATTTT
NA	TRBV4-3	TRBJ2-7	NA	CASSQERGRTYEQYF	TGCGCCAGCAGCCAAGAAAGGGGCAGAACCTACGAGCAGTACTTC
NA	TRBV19	TRBJ1-1	NA	CASSRDHGNTEAFF	TGTGCCAGTAGCCGGGACCACGGGAACACTGAAGCTTTCTTT